This TCR beta chain was sequenced for a study of blood T cell repertoires in COVID-19. Study information: Specimens from acute and convalescent COVID-19 originated in the United States, Italy and Spain. From T cells, B-cell-depleted T cells, or PBMCs came the material, which was cDNA or gDNA.

Authors' processing steps: Scientists estimated how many nucleated cells there were by amplifying reference gene primers. TCRdb's table, derived via immunoSEQ multiplex PCR, lists solely in-frame clones and lacks some. V and J calls and clone size are as listed in that table; D and trimming were resolved from the DNA. Of fewer than 200,000 clones in the sample, about 90% were seen once. Trimming at V came to 8 bases and at J to 1 base, leaving 7 bases not matched to a gene. This CDR3 region has 15 residues. The germline V gene encodes CDR1 KGHSH and CDR2 LQKENI. The chain carries TRBV18 and TRBJ2-2, with TRBD1 identical over 7 bases. Material for sequencing was peripheral blood. The clonotype originates from a man aged 55 to 70 with active or convalescent COVID-19. The CDR3 is CASREGQWNTGELFF. CDR3 in DNA: TGTGCCAGCCGAGAGGGACAGTGGAACACCGGGGAGCTGTTTTTT.